The present TCR beta chain was sequenced within a study of blood T cell repertoires in COVID-19 (dated by TCRdb to 2020 to 2021). Background on the whole study: Samples covering the acute and convalescent phases of COVID-19 were provided by collaborators in the United States, Italy and Spain. The material from the prospective study consisted of cDNA or gDNA derived from T cells, B-cell-depleted T cells, or PBMCs. The dataset comprised deeply sampled blood TCRbeta repertoires from subjects exposed to, actively infected with, or recovered from COVID-19. A freely available public database, intended as a resource for researchers studying the immune response to SARS-CoV-2, is where the repertoires were released. Samples came from the ongoing ImmuneRACE study (first 160 participants) plus 1,254 subjects from 6 global collaborators. Nearly every sample came with metadata listing a de-identified subject ID, COVID-19 status, age in years and sex. Where available, HLA class I and class II types were taken from metadata supplied by the sample provider and were not determined by assay-based typing. Broader findings and caveats from the paper: How much clinical and demographic metadata was included differed by source and by participant, and the metadata was provided uncurated.

On this clone itself: What this receptor recognizes is not known. No base qualities exist here, and no much larger clone lies one base off it.

TCRbeta CDR3 regions were amplified from genomic DNA using the immunoSEQ Assay, a bias-controlled multiplex PCR. Processing in the source paper ran as follows. The number of nucleated cells in each sample was estimated by amplification of reference gene primers within the assay. To quantify the absolute abundance of each unique TCRbeta CDR3 rearrangement, sequence reads were collapsed and filtered. Productive Simpson clonality was computed per sample as the square root of Simpson's diversity index over productive rearrangements. TCRdb holds this immuneACCESS table with in-frame rearrangements only. Some clones are missing; in checked studies, unresolved V genes explain under half, and the rest has no known cause. The D gene and trimming were derived from the DNA, and the V and J assignments and clone size from that table. In this sample the table shows 250,000 to 300,000 clones, roughly 90% of which occur a single time. Of the sample, roughly 12% is held by the ten largest clones.

V trim: 4 bases; J trim: 5 bases; unmatched bases: 6. The CDR3 contains 15 residues, cysteine and phenylalanine counted. The kept DNA is CDR3 alone, 45 bases in frame from the first base. From the germline V gene, CDR1 is MDHEN and CDR2 is SYDVKM. In Seattle, one collaborating source enrolled patients while the infection was active and tracked those patients longitudinally over the course of disease. The collaborating institutions used their own protocols to collect whole blood in K2EDTA tubes. Collaborator samples were shipped for TCRbeta analysis as frozen whole blood, isolated PBMCs, or DNA extracted from either sample type.

This clonotype was obtained from a woman under 40 with COVID-19, enrolled during active disease. The rearranged segments are TRBV28 and TRBJ2-2; 8 bases in between match TRBD2. The sample comprised peripheral blood. The sequenced DNA: TGTGCCAGCAGTTGGACTAGCACGGTGACCGGGGAGCTGTTTTTT. Its protein reads: CASSWTSTVTGELFF.